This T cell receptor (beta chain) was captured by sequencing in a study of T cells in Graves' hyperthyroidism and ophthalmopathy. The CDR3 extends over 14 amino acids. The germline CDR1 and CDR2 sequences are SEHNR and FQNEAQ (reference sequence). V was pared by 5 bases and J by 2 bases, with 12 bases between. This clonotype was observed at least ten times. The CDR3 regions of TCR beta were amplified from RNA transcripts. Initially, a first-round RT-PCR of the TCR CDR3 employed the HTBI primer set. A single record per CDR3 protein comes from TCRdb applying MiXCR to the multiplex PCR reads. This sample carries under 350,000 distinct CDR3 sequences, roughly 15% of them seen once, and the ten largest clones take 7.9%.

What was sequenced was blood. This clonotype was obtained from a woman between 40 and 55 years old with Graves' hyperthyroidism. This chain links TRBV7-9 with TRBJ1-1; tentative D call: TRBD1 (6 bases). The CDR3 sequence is CASSPQGFNTEAFF. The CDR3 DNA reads TGTGCCAGCAGCCCCCAGGGGTTCAACACTGAAGCTTTCTTT.